This T cell receptor (beta chain) was sequenced for a study of T cell repertoires in cytomegalovirus infection. About the research overall: Alongside well-studied HLA-B-restricted CMV epitopes, recently identified HLA-C-restricted CMV epitopes were also used. Signatures in public TCR beta sequences pointed to both CMV infection and matching HLA type. Whole-study results and caveats: Within the response measured ex vivo, HLA-C-restricted CMV-specific TCR beta clonotypes were dominant.

MiXCR, run by TCRdb on the reads, gives a single entry per CDR3 protein. Among hundreds of thousands of distinct CDR3 sequences listed, 30% to 40% were seen once. The CDR3 covers 13 residues. Trimming cost V 4 bases and J 1 base, with 4 bases left between them. Per germline, CDR1 SGHTA and CDR2 FQGNSA. Regarding this clonotype: As yet, its antigen is unknown.

The sequencing used cultured PBMCs, collected from culture after CMV antigen stimulation. The rearrangement links TRBV7-2 to TRBJ2-2; D is unresolved. The sequence was collected from a human donor in good health (CMV status not recorded). Some clones in this sample may be carry-over from other donors' samples. DNA for the CDR3: TGTGCCAGCAGCTCCATGAACACCGGGGAGCTGTTTTTT. It yields the protein CASSSMNTGELFF.